Sequencing of this TCR beta chain was carried out in a study of T-cell reconstitution after alpha-beta-depleted transplantation in children. Findings of the study overall: Reportedly, roughly two months post-transplant, alpha-beta T cells arose from several hundred expanded graft clones. Surviving recipient T cells and intrathymic progenitors accounted for some patients' high TCRbeta diversity at day 60. Newly made T cells mostly supplied T-cell counts and diversity one year after transplant.

Unique molecular identifiers were used to barcode this TCRbeta library. TCRdb called the PCR reads again in MiXCR, with one record for every CDR3 protein. The data contain fewer than 550,000 distinct CDR3 sequences, more than 9.5% of them singletons. The germline V gene encodes CDR1 SEHNR and CDR2 FQNEAQ (reference sequence). CDR3 size: 8 residues. A note on this clonotype: What it binds is unknown. A junction end diverges from the germline sequence, so it may reflect a read error.

The sequence was obtained from a female patient between 2 and 15 years old who had a stem cell transplant for aplastic anemia, so the T cells may come from the graft donor. The sample in question was PBMCs, mostly from graft donor cells, obtained 180 days after TCRalphabeta/CD19-depleted stem cell transplant. V is TRBV7-9 and J is TRBJ2-5; no clear D. This CDR3 is CASSLWAF. CDR3 coding DNA: TGTGCCAGCAGCCTCTGGGCCTTC.